The 16 T cell receptor beta chains in this list originate from one sample, sequenced in a study of T-cell reconstitution after alpha-beta-depleted transplantation in children. Unique molecular identifiers tagged the TCRbeta library. MiXCR, applied by TCRdb to the PCR reads, yields one record per CDR3 protein. The table records over 200,000 distinct CDR3 sequences, approximately 11% of them present only once. The input for sequencing was PBMCs, taken before TCRalphabeta/CD19-depleted stem cell transplant. The receptors stem from a child less than two years old with acute myeloid leukemia, due to receive a stem cell transplant.

This clonotype was seen many times. The gene calls are TRBV7-2 and TRBJ2-3; no clear D. The CDR3 totals 15 residues. V shed 2 bases and J shed 2 bases, with 11 bases lying between them. Per the germline V gene, CDR1 is SGHTA and CDR2 is FQGNSA. CDR3 amino acids: CASSLRYIPTDTQYF. In nucleotides, the CDR3 is TGTGCCAGCAGCTTAAGGTACATACCCACAGATACGCAGTATTTT.

In this sample, this clonotype turned up many times. J is TRBJ2-5 and V is TRBV20-1, with a possible D match to TRBD2 (5 bases). Trimming cost V 0 bases and J 2 bases, with 13 bases left between them. The germline V gene encodes CDR1 DFQATT and CDR2 SNEGSKA (reference sequence). The length of the CDR3 is 15 residues. DNA for the CDR3: TGCAGTGCTAGAGATGTGAGGGCCTGGCAAGAGACCCAGTACTTC. Translation gives CSARDVRAWQETQYF.

This clonotype was counted at least ten times. The gene calls are TRBV5-1 and TRBJ2-3; TRBD1 aligns across 8 bases. V gave up 5 bases and J gave up 1 base; unmatched junction bases: 9. This CDR3 has 16 residues. CDR1 and CDR2 (germline): SGHRS, YFSETQ. CDR3 protein: CASSFFPGQGTDTQYF. The CDR3 DNA reads TGCGCCAGCAGTTTTTTCCCGGGACAGGGCACAGATACGCAGTATTTT.

The chain joins TRBV24-1 to TRBJ2-3; 7 positions agree with TRBD1. This CDR3 is built from 15 residues. CDR1 KGHDR and CDR2 SFDVKD come from the germline V gene. V lost 3 bases and J lost 1; bases outside the gene matches: 3. Here the CDR3 reads CATSDDTGGTDTQYF. CDR3 nucleotide sequence: TGTGCCACCAGTGATGACACAGGGGGCACAGATACGCAGTATTTT.

As to this clonotype: This may be a read error: a much more frequent sequence differs by one nucleotide. The chain employs TRBV12-3 or TRBV12-4 and TRBJ1-1, with 10 bases fitting TRBD1. The CDR3 loop spans 15 amino acids. The J segment lost 3 bases and the V segment lost 7 bases, leaving 8 bases of the junction unmatched. The CDR3 reads CASTLTGGLDTEAFF. CDR3 bases: TGTGCCAGCACTCTGACAGGGGGCTTGGACACTGAAGCTTTCTTT.

This clonotype was detected many times. The chain has TRBV20-1 and TRBJ2-2; D perhaps matches TRBD2 (5 bases). Trimming stripped 6 bases from V and 1 base from J, with 15 bases between. Per the germline V gene, CDR1 is DFQATT and CDR2 is SNEGSKA (reference sequence). The length of the CDR3 is 15 residues. The CDR3 is CSAKKRTVNTGELFF. In DNA form, the CDR3 reads TGCAGTGCCAAGAAACGGACTGTGAACACCGGGGAGCTGTTTTTT.

The chain links TRBV28 to TRBJ1-6, with D possibly matching TRBD1 (5 bases). Germline loops: CDR1 MDHEN, CDR2 SYDVKM. V shed 3 bases and J shed 6 bases, with 9 bases lying between them. This CDR3 region has 14 residues. CDR3 residues: CASSFRASNSPLHF. DNA of the CDR3: TGTGCCAGCAGTTTCAGGGCGAGTAATTCACCCCTCCACTTT.

The table lists this clonotype with many counts. This chain links TRBV20-1 with TRBJ2-3; 10 positions match TRBD2. Germline trimming cut 4 bases from V and 5 bases from J; bases unmatched to any gene: 12. The CDR3 spans 16 residues. Germline V lookup: CDR1 DFQATT, CDR2 SNEGSKA (reference sequence). The CDR3 DNA sequence: TGCAGTGCTACCCCATTACTAGCGGGATCGGTAGATACGCAGTATTTT. Its protein is CSATPLLAGSVDTQYF.

This clonotype appeared many times. The chain carries TRBV15 and TRBJ2-1, with D uncertain. CDR1 and CDR2 (germline): LNHNV, YYDKDF (reference sequence). This CDR3 comprises 11 residues. Trimming stripped 8 bases from V and 5 bases from J, with 7 bases between. The CDR3 region has the DNA TGTGCCACCGGGCTTCACAATGAGCAGTTCTTC. This encodes CATGLHNEQFF.

There are many counts of this clonotype. This chain joins TRBV29-1 and TRBJ1-1; 8 nucleotides agree with TRBD1. J lost 0 bases, V lost 5 bases, and 11 bases had no gene match. This CDR3 is built from 16 residues. CDR1 SQVTM and CDR2 ANQGSEA come from the germline V gene. CDR3 DNA: TGCAGCGTTTTCGAAACAGGGGGATACATGAACACTGAAGCTTTCTTT. Translating gives CSVFETGGYMNTEAFF.

Details on this clonotype: A clone one base away is much larger, so this may be a read error. The V call is TRBV3-1, the J call TRBJ2-3, with a tentative D call TRBD2 (7 bases). Germline V gene lookup returns CDR1 LGHDT and CDR2 YNNKEL (reference sequence). This CDR3 spans 16 amino acids. V gave up 2 bases and J gave up 1 base, with 13 bases separating them. The DNA for the CDR3 is TGTGCCAGCAGCCAAAGACTAGGGGGGGGCACAGATACGCAGTATTTT. Translated: CASSQRLGGGTDTQYF.

The rearrangement uses TRBV11-2 and TRBJ2-7, with unresolved D. This CDR3 is 14 amino acids long. Per germline, CDR1 SGHAT and CDR2 FQNNGV. Trimming took 6 bases from V and 2 from J, leaving 14 bases between them. The CDR3 DNA reads as TGTGCCAGCAGGGTCGAGGAAAACGCCTACGAGCAGTACTTC. Translated: CASRVEENAYEQYF.

This clonotype was observed many times. This chain joins TRBV30 and TRBJ1-4, with D tentatively TRBD1 (6 bases). The CDR3 contains 13 residues. V was pared by 5 bases and J by 3 bases, with 10 bases between. Germline V gene sequence: CDR1 GTSNPN, CDR2 SVGIG (reference sequence). CDR3 protein: CAWRRQANEKLFF. In DNA, the CDR3 is TGTGCCTGGCGGCGACAGGCTAATGAAAAACTGTTTTTT.

This clonotype was seen many times. The rearrangement joins TRBV20-1 to TRBJ2-1, with 7 bases that match TRBD2. The CDR3 runs 13 residues. Trimming removed 3 bases from V and 7 bases from J; junction bases left unmatched: 6. CDR1 and CDR2 (germline): DFQATT, SNEGSKA (reference sequence). CDR3 sequence reads: CSARLGSGNEQFF. In DNA form, the CDR3 reads TGCAGTGCTAGGCTCGGTAGCGGGAATGAGCAGTTCTTC.

The chain joins TRBV6-2 or TRBV6-3 to TRBJ2-2; D possibly corresponds to TRBD2 (5 bases). From germline, CDR1 is MNHEY and CDR2 SVGEGT. CDR3 length equals 15 residues. V was clipped by 11 bases and J by 6 bases, with 22 bases between them. CDR3 DNA sequence: TGTGCCTGCCAAAGCGTGAGGGCCGACGCCGGGGAGCTGTTTTTT. Amino acids: CACQSVRADAGELFF.

This clonotype was recorded many times. The V gene is TRBV12-3 or TRBV12-4, the J gene TRBJ2-2; weak D call: TRBD1 (6 bases). This CDR3 region has 15 residues. The germline V and J ends were trimmed by 6 bases and 1 base, with 12 bases remaining between them. CDR3: CASSLGTLNTGELFF. The CDR3, as DNA: TGTGCCAGCAGCCTCGGGACATTGAACACCGGGGAGCTGTTTTTT.